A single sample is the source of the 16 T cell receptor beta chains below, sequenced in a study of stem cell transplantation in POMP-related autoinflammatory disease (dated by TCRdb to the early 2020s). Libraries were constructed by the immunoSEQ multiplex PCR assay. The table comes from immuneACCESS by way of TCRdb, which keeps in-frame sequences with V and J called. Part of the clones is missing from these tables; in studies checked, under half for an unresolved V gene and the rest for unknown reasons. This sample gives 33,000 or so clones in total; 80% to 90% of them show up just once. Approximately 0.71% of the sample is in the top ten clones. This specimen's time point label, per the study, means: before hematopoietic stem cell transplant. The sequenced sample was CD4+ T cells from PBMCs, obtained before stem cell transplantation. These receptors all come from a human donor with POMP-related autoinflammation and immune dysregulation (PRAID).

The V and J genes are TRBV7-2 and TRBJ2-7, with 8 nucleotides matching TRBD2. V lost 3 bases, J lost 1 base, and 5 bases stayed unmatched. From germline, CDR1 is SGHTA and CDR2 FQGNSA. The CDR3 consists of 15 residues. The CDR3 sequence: CASSFSRLASYEQYF. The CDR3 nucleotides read TGTGCCAGCAGCTTCTCTAGACTAGCGTCCTACGAGCAGTACTTC. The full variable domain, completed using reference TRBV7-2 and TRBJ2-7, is GAGVSQSPSNKVTEKGKDVELRCDPISGHTALYWYRQSLGQGLEFLIYFQGNSAPDKSGLPSDRFSAERTGGSVSTLTIQRTQQEDSAVYLCASSFSRLASYEQYFGPGTRLTVT.

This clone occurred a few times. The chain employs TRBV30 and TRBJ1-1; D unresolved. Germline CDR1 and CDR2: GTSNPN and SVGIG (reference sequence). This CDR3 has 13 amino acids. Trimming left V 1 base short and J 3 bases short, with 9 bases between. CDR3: CAWSGLRDTEAFF. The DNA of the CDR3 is TGTGCCTGGAGTGGACTAAGGGACACTGAAGCTTTCTTT.

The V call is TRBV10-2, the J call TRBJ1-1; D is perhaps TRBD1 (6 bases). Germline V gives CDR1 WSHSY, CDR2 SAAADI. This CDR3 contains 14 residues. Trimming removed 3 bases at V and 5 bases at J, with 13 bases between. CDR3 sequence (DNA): TGCGCCAGCAGTGAAACAGGGCCAAGGACTGAAGCTTTCTTT. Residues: CASSETGPRTEAFF.

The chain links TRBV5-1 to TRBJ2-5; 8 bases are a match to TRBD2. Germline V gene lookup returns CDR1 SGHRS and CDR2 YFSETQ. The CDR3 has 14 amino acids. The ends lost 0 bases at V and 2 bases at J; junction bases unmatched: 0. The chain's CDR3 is CASSLERGQETQYF. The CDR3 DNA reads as TGCGCCAGCAGCTTGGAGCGGGGGCAAGAGACCCAGTACTTC. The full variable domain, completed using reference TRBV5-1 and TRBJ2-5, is KAGVTQTPRYLIKTRGQQVTLSCSPISGHRSVSWYQQTPGQGLQFLFEYFSETQRNKGNFPGRFSGRQFSNSRSEMNVSTLELGDSALYLCASSLERGQETQYFGPGTRLLVL.

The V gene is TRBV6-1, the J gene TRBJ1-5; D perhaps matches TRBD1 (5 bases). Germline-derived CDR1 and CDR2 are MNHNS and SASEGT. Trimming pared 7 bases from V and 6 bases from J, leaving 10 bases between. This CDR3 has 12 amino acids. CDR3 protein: CASNLRGQPQHF. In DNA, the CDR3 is TGTGCCAGCAACTTGAGGGGTCAGCCCCAGCATTTT.

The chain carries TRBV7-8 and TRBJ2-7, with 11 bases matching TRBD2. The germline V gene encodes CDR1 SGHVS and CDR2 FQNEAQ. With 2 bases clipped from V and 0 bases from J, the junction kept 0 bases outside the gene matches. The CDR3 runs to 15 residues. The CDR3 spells CASSLTSGSSYEQYF. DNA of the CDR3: TGTGCCAGCAGCTTAACTAGCGGGAGCTCCTACGAGCAGTACTTC.

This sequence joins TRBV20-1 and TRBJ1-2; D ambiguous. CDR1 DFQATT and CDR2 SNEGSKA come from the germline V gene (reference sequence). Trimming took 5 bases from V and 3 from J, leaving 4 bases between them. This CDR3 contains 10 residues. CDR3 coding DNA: TGCAGTGCTGGACACTATGGCTACACCTTC. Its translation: CSAGHYGYTF.

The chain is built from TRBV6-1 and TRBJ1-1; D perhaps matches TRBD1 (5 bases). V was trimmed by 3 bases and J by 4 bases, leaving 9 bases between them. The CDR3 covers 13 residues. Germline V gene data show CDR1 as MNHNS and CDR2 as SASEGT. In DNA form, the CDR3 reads TGTGCCAGCAGTGAGGTCAGGGTCACTGAAGCTTTCTTT. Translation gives CASSEVRVTEAFF.

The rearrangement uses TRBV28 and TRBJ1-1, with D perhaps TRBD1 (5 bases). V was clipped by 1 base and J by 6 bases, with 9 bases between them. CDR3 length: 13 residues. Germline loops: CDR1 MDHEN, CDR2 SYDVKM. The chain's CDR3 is CASSLSPTAEAFF. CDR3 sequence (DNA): TGTGCCAGCAGTTTATCACCGACAGCTGAAGCTTTCTTT.

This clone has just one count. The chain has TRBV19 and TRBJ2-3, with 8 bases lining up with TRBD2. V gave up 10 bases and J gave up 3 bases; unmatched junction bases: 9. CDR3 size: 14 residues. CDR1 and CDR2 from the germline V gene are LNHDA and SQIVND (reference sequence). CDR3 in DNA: TGTGCCACTTCGACTAGCGCGGGGACAGATACGCAGTATTTT. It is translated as CATSTSAGTDTQYF.

DNA of the CDR3: TGTGCCAGCAGCTTAGCGGTAGTGAATGAGCAGTTCTTC. Translating gives CASSLAVVNEQFF. The V and J genes are TRBV7-2 and TRBJ2-1; D is ambiguous. Trimming shortened V by 0 bases and J by 7 bases, and 7 bases separated the two germline ends. Germline CDR1 reads SGHTA; CDR2 reads FQGNSA. The CDR3 spans 13 residues.

The CDR3 nucleotides are TGTGCCAGCAGCCCCACACTGGGGGACACCGGGGAGCTGTTTTTT. This gives the protein CASSPTLGDTGELFF. The J gene is TRBJ2-2, the V gene TRBV9; D tentatively reads TRBD1 or TRBD2 (5 bases each). This CDR3 region has 15 residues. V was trimmed by 4 bases and J by 3 bases, leaving 13 bases between them. Germline V CDR1 and CDR2: SGDLS, YYNGEE.

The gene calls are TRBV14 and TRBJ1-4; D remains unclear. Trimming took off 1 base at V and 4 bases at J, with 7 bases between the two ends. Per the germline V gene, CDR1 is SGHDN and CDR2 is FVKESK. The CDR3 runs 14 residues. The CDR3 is CASSQGRVNEKLFF. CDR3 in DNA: TGTGCCAGCAGCCAAGGAAGGGTTAATGAAAAACTGTTTTTT.

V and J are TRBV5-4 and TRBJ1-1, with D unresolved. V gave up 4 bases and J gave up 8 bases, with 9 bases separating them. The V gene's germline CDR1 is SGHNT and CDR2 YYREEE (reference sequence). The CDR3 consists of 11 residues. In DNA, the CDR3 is TGTGCCAGCAGCGATACGGGGGAAGCTTTCTTT. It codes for CASSDTGEAFF.

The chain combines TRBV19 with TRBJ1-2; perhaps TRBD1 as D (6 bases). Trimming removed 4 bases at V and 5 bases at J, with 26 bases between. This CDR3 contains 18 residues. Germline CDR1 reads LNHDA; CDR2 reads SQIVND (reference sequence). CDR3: CASSSRTHRTGLGYGYTF. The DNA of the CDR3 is TGTGCCAGTAGTAGCCGAACCCATCGAACAGGGCTCGGGTATGGCTACACCTTC.

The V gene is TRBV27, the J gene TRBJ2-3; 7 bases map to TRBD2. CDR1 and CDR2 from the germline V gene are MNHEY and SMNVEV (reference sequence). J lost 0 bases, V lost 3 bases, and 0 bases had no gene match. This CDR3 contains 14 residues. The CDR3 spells CASSLGGSTDTQYF. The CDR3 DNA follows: TGTGCCAGCAGTTTGGGGGGGAGCACAGATACGCAGTATTTT.